These 8 T cell receptor beta chains share one sample of origin, sequenced in a study of blood T cell repertoires in COVID-19. Assay: immunoSEQ multiplex PCR; the TCRdb copy retains only in-frame clones and omits some. Of about 380,000 clones in the sample, more than 70% are singletons; the top ten hold under 1.5%. The sequenced sample was PBMCs or T cells enriched from blood (not recorded which). The origin of the receptors is a man aged 30 to 39 who had recovered from COVID-19.

J is TRBJ1-5 and V is TRBV19; possible D gene TRBD1, 6 bases. The CDR3 spans 19 residues. Trimming pared 9 bases from V and 0 bases from J, leaving 27 bases between. Germline CDR1 LNHDA, CDR2 SQIVND (reference sequence). CDR3 sequence (DNA): TGTGCCAGCCGCCCCATGGGGGAGGGAGGGGGGTATAGCAATCAGCCCCAGCATTTT. This gives the protein CASRPMGEGGGYSNQPQHF. Drawing the rest from reference TRBV19 and TRBJ1-5, the complete variable domain is DGGITQSPKYLFRKEGQNVTLSCEQNLNHDAMYWYRQDPGQGLRLIYYSQIVNDFQKGDIAEGYSVSREKKESFPLTVTSAQKNPTAFYLCASRPMGEGGGYSNQPQHFGDGTRLSIL.

J is TRBJ1-2 and V is TRBV25-1; no definite D call. V was clipped by 2 bases and J by 4 bases, with 8 bases between them. This CDR3 contains 13 residues. Germline values: CDR1 MGHDK, CDR2 SYGVNS. CDR3 DNA: TGTGCCAGCAGTGAAACGGTTGGCTATGGCTACACCTTC. It specifies CASSETVGYGYTF.

This chain joins TRBV2 and TRBJ1-4; the D gene is possibly TRBD1 (5 bases). The V gene's germline CDR1 is SNHLY and CDR2 FYNNEI. The length of the CDR3 is 15 residues. Between the trimmed V and J ends, which lost 7 bases and 7 bases, there was a span of 19 bases. DNA of the CDR3: TGTGCCAGCACCGAAAGTAAACAGGATCTTGAAAAACTGTTTTTT. It specifies CASTESKQDLEKLFF.

The chain recombines TRBV5-1 with TRBJ2-5; TRBD2 agrees at 10 bases. V lost 3 bases and J lost 1; bases outside the gene matches: 3. The CDR3 totals 15 residues. The germline gives CDR1 SGHRS, CDR2 YFSETQ. CDR3 in DNA: TGCGCCAGCAGCTCTACTAGCGGGGCCCAAGAGACCCAGTACTTC. Its translation: CASSSTSGAQETQYF.

This chain uses TRBV20-1 with TRBJ2-7, with D perhaps TRBD2 (5 bases). CDR3 length: 12 amino acids. Trimming removed 3 bases from V and 7 bases from J, with 13 bases in between. Germline CDR1 is DFQATT and CDR2 is SNEGSKA (reference sequence). CDR3 region: CSASRGLGEQYF. The CDR3 coding sequence is TGCAGTGCTAGTAGAGGGCTCGGGGAGCAGTACTTC.

The chain is built from TRBV6-5 and TRBJ2-2; unclear D gene. Between the trimmed V and J ends, which lost 1 base and 8 bases, there was a span of 5 bases. The germline gives CDR1 MNHEY, CDR2 SVGAGI. The CDR3 sequence is 12 residues long. In DNA, the CDR3 is TGTGCCAGCAGTTACTTAGCAGGGGAGCTGTTTTTT. This sequence encodes CASSYLAGELFF.

J is TRBJ2-5 and V is TRBV5-4; 7 nucleotides line up with TRBD1. Germline V CDR1 and CDR2: SGHNT, YYREEE (reference sequence). V trimming: 4 bases; J trimming: 2 bases; junction bases outside the gene matches: 11. CDR3 length equals 16 residues. In DNA form, the CDR3 reads TGTGCCAGCAGCCCCTACAGGGGATCCCAACAAGAGACCCAGTACTTC. Translating it yields CASSPYRGSQQETQYF.

The chain combines TRBV5-1 with TRBJ1-4; 11 bases match TRBD1. The junction had 13 bases not matched to a gene; V was cut back by 4 bases and J by 5 bases. The CDR3 is 18 amino acids. Germline V gene lookup returns CDR1 SGHRS and CDR2 YFSETQ. CDR3 protein: CASSRWVGQGATNEKLFF. CDR3 in DNA: TGCGCCAGCAGCCGTTGGGTTGGACAGGGGGCTACGAATGAAAAACTGTTTTTT.